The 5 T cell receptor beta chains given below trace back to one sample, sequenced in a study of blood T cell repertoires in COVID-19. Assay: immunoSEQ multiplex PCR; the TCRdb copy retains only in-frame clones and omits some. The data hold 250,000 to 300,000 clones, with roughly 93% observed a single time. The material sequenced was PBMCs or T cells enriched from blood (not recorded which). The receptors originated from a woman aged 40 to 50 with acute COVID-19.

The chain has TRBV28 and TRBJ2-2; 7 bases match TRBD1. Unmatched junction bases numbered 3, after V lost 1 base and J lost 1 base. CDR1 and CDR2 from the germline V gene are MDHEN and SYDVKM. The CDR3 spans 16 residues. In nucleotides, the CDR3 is TGTGCCAGCAGTTTATACGGGACAGTGAACACCGGGGAGCTGTTTTTT. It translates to CASSLYGTVNTGELFF.

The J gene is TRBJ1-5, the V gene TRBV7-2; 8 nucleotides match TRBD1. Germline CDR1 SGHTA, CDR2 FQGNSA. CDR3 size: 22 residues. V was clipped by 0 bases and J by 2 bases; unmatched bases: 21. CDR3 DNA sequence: TGTGCCAGCAGCTTAGCTACCGGGACAGGCCGCTTCCCCCCTTTACGCAATCAGCCCCAGCATTTT. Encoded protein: CASSLATGTGRFPPLRNQPQHF.

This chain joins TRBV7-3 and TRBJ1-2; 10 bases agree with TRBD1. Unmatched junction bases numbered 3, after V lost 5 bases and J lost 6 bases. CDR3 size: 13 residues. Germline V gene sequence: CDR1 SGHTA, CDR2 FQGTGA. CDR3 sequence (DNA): TGTGCCAGCAGCCTCGGGACAGGGGATGGCTACACCTTC. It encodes CASSLGTGDGYTF.

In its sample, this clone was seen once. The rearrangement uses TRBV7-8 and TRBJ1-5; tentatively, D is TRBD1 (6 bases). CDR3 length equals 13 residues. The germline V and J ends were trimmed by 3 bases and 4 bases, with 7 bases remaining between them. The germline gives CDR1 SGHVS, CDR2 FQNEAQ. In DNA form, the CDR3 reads TGTGCCAGCAGCTTCGACAGGAATCAGCCCCAGCATTTT. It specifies CASSFDRNQPQHF.

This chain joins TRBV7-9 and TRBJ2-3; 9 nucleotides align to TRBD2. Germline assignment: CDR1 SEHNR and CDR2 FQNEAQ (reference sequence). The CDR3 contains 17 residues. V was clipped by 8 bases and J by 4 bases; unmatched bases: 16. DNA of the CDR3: TGTGCCAGCGGTACCCGTCGGCGGGAGGGCCGATCAGATACGCAGTATTTT. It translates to CASGTRRREGRSDTQYF.